Listed below are T cell receptor beta chains from one sample, sequenced in a study of blood T cell repertoires in COVID-19. Clones were read by immunoSEQ multiplex PCR, and TCRdb kept only the in-frame ones, dropping some. The top ten clones hold roughly 9.8% of a sample with about 59,000 clones, approximately 80% of them seen once. The sample comprised peripheral blood. Every receptor here comes from a human donor in a cohort sampled during active COVID-19. CDR3s include the opening cysteine and the closing phenylalanine or tryptophan. Fields, in order: J gene, V gene, CDR3 protein.

TRBJ2-7	TRBV30	CAWSGLAGAPSEQYF
TRBJ1-5	TRBV5-6	CASSVGQRNQPQHF
TRBJ1-2	TRBV7-9	CASSPTGYGYTF
TRBJ2-2	TRBV9	CASSVGSAGTGELFF
TRBJ1-4	TRBV27	CASRKNSATNEKLFF
TRBJ1-2	TRBV18	CASSPRGADEDYGYTF
TRBJ2-7	TRBV7-9	CASSSQDRARHEQYF
TRBJ1-6	TRBV4-1	CASSQEAVDSPLHF
TRBJ2-7	TRBV7-2	CASRGVGQGFHEQYF
TRBJ1-2	TRBV28	CASSSTAYGYTF
TRBJ2-1	TRBV7-9	CASSLLWGTSGPYNEQFF
TRBJ2-6	TRBV4-3	CASSQDAPGQGYGANVLTF
TRBJ1-6	TRBV14	CASSRRGGRDGPLHF
TRBJ2-2	TRBV6-2/TRBV6-3	CASSYSEETGELFF
TRBJ2-1	TRBV4-3	CASSQDPNTGSSYNEQFF
TRBJ1-2	TRBV30	CAWSDPPHYGYTF
TRBJ2-1	TRBV3-1/TRBV3-2	CASARLAGAGGEQFF
TRBJ2-2	TRBV28	CASRPRTGVMTSGNTGELFF
TRBJ2-1	TRBV6-6	CASRLAGGDVGTFF
TRBJ2-3	TRBV5-5	CASSPGRGITDTQYF
TRBJ1-1	TRBV7-9	CASSPESFEAFF
TRBJ2-3	TRBV2	CASSAVAGTDTQYF
TRBJ2-5	TRBV5-4	CASSLADLRGTQYF
TRBJ2-2	TRBV6-4	CASSDRGTGELFF
TRBJ2-7	TRBV6-4	CAPGGGRAGLSSYEQYF
TRBJ2-7	TRBV13	CASSYPGTSGYEQYF
TRBJ2-7	TRBV4-2	CASSPTTGYEQYF
TRBJ1-2	TRBV6-5	CASSYRQGNGYTF
TRBJ2-5	TRBV7-2	CASSLKPAGGGGTQYF
TRBJ1-2	TRBV7-2	CASSMTGGADGYTF
TRBJ2-3	TRBV7-3	CASSWRQVSTQYF
TRBJ2-7	TRBV6-2/TRBV6-3	CASSYPWGTGEQYF